This T cell receptor (beta chain) was recorded in a study of neoadjuvant anti-PD-1 for oral cavity cancer. Study overall: Most patients had three to four biweekly doses of 3 mg/kg nivolumab before resection. Around day 43, patients without progression received a fourth nivolumab dose before surgery. Whole-study findings and limits: After neoadjuvant nivolumab, PBMC T cell clonality was significantly higher in non-responders than responders.

Assay used: immunoSEQ multiplex PCR; TCRdb lists only in-frame clones, some missing. The sample shows just over 65,000 clones, roughly 85% of them seen only once. This clone has just a few counts. The antigen is not known. Time point noted: after neoadjuvant nivolumab, at surgical resection. These newly diagnosed stage II-IVA oral cavity squamous cell carcinoma patients had no prior systemic or radiation treatment. The CDR3 extends over 14 amino acids. V was shortened by 3 bases and J by 1 base, with 10 bases between the two germline ends. The V gene's germline CDR1 is WSHSY and CDR2 SAAADI. Sequenced here: PBMCs, sampled after nivolumab (anti-PD-1) treatment. The rearrangement uses TRBV10-2 and TRBJ2-7; D possibly corresponds to TRBD2 (5 bases). This sequence originates from a person between 35 and 79 years old with oral cavity squamous cell carcinoma. The CDR3 DNA is TGCGCCAGCAGTGACTGGGGAGTATCCTACGAGCAGTACTTC. This sequence encodes CASSDWGVSYEQYF.